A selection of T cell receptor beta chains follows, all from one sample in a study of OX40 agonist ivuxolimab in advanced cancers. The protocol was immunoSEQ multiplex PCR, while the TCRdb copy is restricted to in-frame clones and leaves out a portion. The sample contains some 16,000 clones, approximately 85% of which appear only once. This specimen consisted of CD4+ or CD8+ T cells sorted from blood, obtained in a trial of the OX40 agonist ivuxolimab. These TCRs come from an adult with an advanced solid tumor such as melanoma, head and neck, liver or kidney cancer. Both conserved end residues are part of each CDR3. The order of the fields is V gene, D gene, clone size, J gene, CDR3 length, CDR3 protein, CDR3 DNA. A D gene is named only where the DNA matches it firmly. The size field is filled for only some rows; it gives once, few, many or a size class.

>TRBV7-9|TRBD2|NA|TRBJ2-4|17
CASSPKRGGAAKNIQYF
TGTGCCAGCAGCCCGAAGCGCGGGGGAGCAGCCAAAAACATTCAGTACTTC
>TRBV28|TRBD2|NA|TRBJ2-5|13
CASSFWGGETQYF
TGTGCCAGCAGTTTCTGGGGGGGGGAGACCCAGTACTTC
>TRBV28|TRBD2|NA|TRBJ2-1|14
CASSGLAELNEQFF
TGTGCCAGCAGTGGACTAGCGGAGCTCAATGAGCAGTTCTTC
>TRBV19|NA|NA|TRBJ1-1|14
CASSIGGSNTEAFF
TGTGCCAGTAGTATCGGAGGTTCGAACACTGAAGCTTTCTTT
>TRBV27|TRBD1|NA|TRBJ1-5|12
CASSSGGQPQHF
TGTGCCAGCAGTTCAGGGGGTCAGCCCCAGCATTTT
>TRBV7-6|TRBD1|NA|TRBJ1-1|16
CASSPGTGGKGTEAFF
TGTGCCAGCAGTCCCGGGACAGGGGGTAAGGGCACTGAAGCTTTCTTT
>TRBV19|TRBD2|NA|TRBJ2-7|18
CASSNGLAGEGGFYEQYF
TGTGCCAGTAGCAACGGACTAGCGGGAGAGGGGGGGTTCTACGAGCAGTACTTC
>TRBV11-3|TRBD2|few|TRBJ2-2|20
CASSIWGTSGMVANTGELFF
TGTGCCAGCAGCATTTGGGGGACTAGCGGGATGGTTGCGAACACCGGGGAGCTGTTTTTT
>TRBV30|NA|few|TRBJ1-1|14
CAWSYSYMNTEAFF
TGTGCCTGGAGTTACAGCTACATGAACACTGAAGCTTTCTTT
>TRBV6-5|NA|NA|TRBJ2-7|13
CASSYSWEDEQYF
TGTGCCAGCAGTTACTCCTGGGAGGACGAGCAGTACTTC
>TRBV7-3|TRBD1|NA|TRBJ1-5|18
CASSLKWGQGAGNQPQHF
TGTGCCAGCAGCTTAAAATGGGGACAGGGGGCAGGCAATCAGCCCCAGCATTTT
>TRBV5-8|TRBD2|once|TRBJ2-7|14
CASRWGGTSYEQYF
TGTGCCAGCAGATGGGGGGGGACCTCCTACGAGCAGTACTTC
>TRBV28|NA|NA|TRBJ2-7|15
CASSSGTSSWYEQYF
TGTGCCAGCAGTTCCGGGACATCGTCGTGGTACGAGCAGTACTTC
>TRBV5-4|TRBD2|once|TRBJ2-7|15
CASSERLAGVSEQYF
TGTGCCAGCAGCGAGCGACTAGCGGGAGTGAGCGAGCAGTACTTC
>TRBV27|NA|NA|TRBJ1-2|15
CASSLSLGGFYGYTF
TGTGCCAGCAGTTTATCTCTTGGGGGTTTCTATGGCTACACCTTC
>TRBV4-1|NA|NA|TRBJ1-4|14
CASSRSGGEEKLFF
TGCGCCAGCAGCCGTAGCGGCGGCGAAGAAAAACTGTTTTTT
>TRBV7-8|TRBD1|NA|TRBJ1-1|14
CASSFLQGGTEAFF
TGTGCCAGCAGCTTCCTACAGGGGGGGACTGAAGCTTTCTTT
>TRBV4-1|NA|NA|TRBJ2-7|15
CASSQGTEVPYEQYF
TGCGCCAGCAGTCAGGGAACCGAAGTCCCCTACGAGCAGTACTTC
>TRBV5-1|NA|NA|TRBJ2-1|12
CASSLVGDEQFF
TGCGCCAGCAGCTTGGTGGGCGATGAGCAGTTCTTC
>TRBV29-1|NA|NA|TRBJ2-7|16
CSVLGLGTVKSYEQYF
TGCAGCGTTTTGGGCCTGGGGACGGTAAAAAGCTACGAGCAGTACTTC
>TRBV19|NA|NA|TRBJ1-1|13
CASSYSRSTEAFF
TGTGCCAGTAGTTATTCGCGGAGCACTGAAGCTTTCTTT
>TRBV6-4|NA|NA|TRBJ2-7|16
CASSVRGACIGYEQYF
TGTGCCAGCAGTGTGCGGGGCGCGTGTATCGGGTACGAGCAGTACTTC
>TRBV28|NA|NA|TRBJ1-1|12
CATLSPATEAFF
TGTGCCACCCTCAGTCCAGCCACTGAAGCTTTCTTT
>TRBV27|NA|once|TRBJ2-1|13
CASSGGKFHEQFF
TGTGCCAGCAGTGGCGGGAAATTTCATGAGCAGTTCTTC
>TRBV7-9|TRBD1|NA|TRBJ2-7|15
CASSRSQGVVYEQYF
TGTGCCAGCAGCCGTTCACAGGGGGTGGTCTACGAGCAGTACTTC
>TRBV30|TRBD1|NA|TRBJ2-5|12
CAWSRTGKTQYF
TGTGCCTGGAGTAGGACAGGGAAGACCCAGTACTTC
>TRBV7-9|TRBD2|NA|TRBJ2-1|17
CASSSLALAGNGNEQFF
TGTGCCAGCAGCTCACTGGCCCTAGCGGGGAACGGCAATGAGCAGTTCTTC
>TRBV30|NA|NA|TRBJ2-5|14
CAWSVSLGGETQYF
TGTGCCTGGAGTGTATCCCTGGGGGGCGAGACCCAGTACTTC
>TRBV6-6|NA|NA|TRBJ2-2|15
CASSYDRSPSGELFF
TGTGCCAGCAGTTACGACCGTAGCCCATCCGGGGAGCTGTTTTTT
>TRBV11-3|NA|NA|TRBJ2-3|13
CASTLRLTDTQYF
TGTGCCAGCACCCTCCGGCTCACAGATACGCAGTATTTT
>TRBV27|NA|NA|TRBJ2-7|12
CASGDLAYEQYF
TGTGCCAGCGGGGACCTCGCCTACGAGCAGTACTTC
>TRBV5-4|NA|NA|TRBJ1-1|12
CASSILNTEAFF
TGTGCCAGCAGCATCCTGAACACTGAAGCTTTCTTT
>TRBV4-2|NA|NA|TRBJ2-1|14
CASSQDLIVDEQFF
TGTGCCAGCAGCCAAGATCTAATTGTGGATGAGCAGTTCTTC
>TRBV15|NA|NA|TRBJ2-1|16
CATSRDRGGLFNEQFF
TGTGCCACCAGCAGAGATCGAGGGGGGCTTTTCAATGAGCAGTTCTTC
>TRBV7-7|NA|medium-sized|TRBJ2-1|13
CASSNRPGQEQFF
TGTGCTAGCAGCAATAGACCGGGACAAGAGCAGTTCTTC
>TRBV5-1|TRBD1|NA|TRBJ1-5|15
CASSLTGDRNQPQHF
TGCGCCAGCAGCTTGACAGGGGATCGCAATCAGCCCCAGCATTTT
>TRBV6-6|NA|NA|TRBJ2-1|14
CASSYSTRVNEQFF
TGTGCCAGCAGTTACTCGACTAGGGTCAATGAGCAGTTCTTC
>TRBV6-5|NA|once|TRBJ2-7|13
CASRMTVYEGQYF
TGTGCCAGCAGGATGACAGTATACGAAGGGCAGTACTTC
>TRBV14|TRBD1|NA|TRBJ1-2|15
CASSRIRDSTDGYTF
TGTGCCAGCAGCCGTATCCGGGACAGCACTGATGGCTACACCTTC
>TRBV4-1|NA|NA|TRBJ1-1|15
CASSYRQLMNTEAFF
TGCGCCAGCAGCTATAGACAGCTCATGAACACTGAAGCTTTCTTT
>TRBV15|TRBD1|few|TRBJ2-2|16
CATSRDRGVNTGELFF
TGTGCCACCAGCAGGGACAGGGGTGTGAACACCGGGGAGCTGTTTTTT
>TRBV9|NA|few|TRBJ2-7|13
CASSATDGYEQYF
TGTGCCAGCAGCGCCACGGACGGCTACGAGCAGTACTTC
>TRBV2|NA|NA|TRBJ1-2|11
CASRAGSGYTF
TGTGCCAGCCGGGCAGGAAGTGGCTACACCTTC
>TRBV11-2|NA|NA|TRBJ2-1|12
CASNTGPNEQFF
TGTGCCAGCAATACGGGGCCGAATGAGCAGTTCTTC
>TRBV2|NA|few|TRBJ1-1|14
CASSSGLGNTEAFF
TGTGCCAGCAGCTCAGGGCTAGGAAACACTGAAGCTTTCTTT
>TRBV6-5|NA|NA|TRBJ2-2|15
CASSYLAGNTGELFF
TGTGCCAGCAGTTACTTAGCCGGGAACACCGGGGAGCTGTTTTTT
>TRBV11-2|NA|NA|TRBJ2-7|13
CASSSGLQAEQYF
TGTGCCAGCAGCTCCGGGCTTCAAGCCGAGCAGTACTTC
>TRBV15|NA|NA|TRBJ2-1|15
CATIGLPSSYNEQFF
TGTGCCACCATTGGACTCCCCAGCTCCTACAATGAGCAGTTCTTC
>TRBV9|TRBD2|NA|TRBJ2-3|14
CASSPRGSTDTQYF
TGTGCCAGCAGCCCGCGGGGGAGCACAGATACGCAGTATTTT
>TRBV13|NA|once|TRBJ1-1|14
CASSLGGVNTEAFF
TGTGCCAGCAGCTTAGGAGGGGTGAACACTGAAGCTTTCTTT
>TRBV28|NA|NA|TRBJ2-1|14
CASSLIRDYNEQFF
TGTGCCAGCAGTTTAATAAGGGACTACAATGAGCAGTTCTTC
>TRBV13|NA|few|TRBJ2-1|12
CASSLFGDEQFF
TGTGCCAGCAGCTTGTTCGGGGATGAGCAGTTCTTC